These T cell receptor beta chains were read from a single sample in a study of CD8+CD57+ T cells in acquired aplastic anemia. TCRdb independently ran MiXCR on the reads; one entry per CDR3 protein. The sample carries hundreds of thousands of distinct CDR3 sequences, about half recorded once. Sequenced sample: sorted CD4+, CD8+, or CD8+CD57+ T cells (not recorded which) from PBMCs. These receptors were obtained from a human donor with aplastic anemia. Both conserved end residues are part of each CDR3. Fields, in order: V gene, J gene, CDR3 protein.

V gene: TRBV29-1
J gene: TRBJ1-2
CDR3 protein: CSFPDRNYGYTF

V gene: TRBV7-2
J gene: TRBJ1-1
CDR3 protein: CASSLTGQTNTEAFF

V gene: TRBV19
J gene: TRBJ2-1
CDR3 protein: CASSIGRPGYNEQFF

V gene: TRBV7-9
J gene: TRBJ2-7
CDR3 protein: CASSSDQATGVVYEQYF

V gene: TRBV28
J gene: TRBJ1-2
CDR3 protein: CASSQGQGNYGYTF

V gene: TRBV25-1
J gene: TRBJ2-7
CDR3 protein: CASIQFRGGRYEQYF

V gene: TRBV20-1
J gene: TRBJ2-3
CDR3 protein: CSASETQGAVRTDTQYF

V gene: TRBV20-1
J gene: TRBJ1-2
CDR3 protein: CSALPGNSGYGYTF

V gene: TRBV5-4
J gene: TRBJ1-2
CDR3 protein: CASSLESENYGYTF

V gene: TRBV2
J gene: TRBJ1-6
CDR3 protein: CATLQGSPLHF

V gene: TRBV12-3/TRBV12-4
J gene: TRBJ1-5
CDR3 protein: CASSFGGRGGQPQHF

V gene: TRBV6-5
J gene: TRBJ2-7
CDR3 protein: CASRSRQYF

V gene: TRBV5-4
J gene: TRBJ2-1
CDR3 protein: CASSLDTGFRDEQFF

V gene: TRBV5-1
J gene: TRBJ2-2
CDR3 protein: CATCPREPSTGELFF

V gene: TRBV7-9
J gene: TRBJ2-7
CDR3 protein: CASSLSYEQYF

V gene: TRBV6-2/TRBV6-3
J gene: TRBJ2-3
CDR3 protein: CASSYGLAGGDTQYF

V gene: TRBV19
J gene: TRBJ2-7
CDR3 protein: CASMARDTYEQYF

V gene: TRBV10-3
J gene: TRBJ1-1
CDR3 protein: CAISEGAGTEAFF

V gene: TRBV5-1
J gene: TRBJ2-7
CDR3 protein: CASSLDGAAYEQYF

V gene: TRBV7-2
J gene: TRBJ2-7
CDR3 protein: CASSESGTSGGYEQYF

V gene: TRBV19
J gene: TRBJ1-4
CDR3 protein: CASSSMGRWGKLFF

V gene: TRBV29-1
J gene: TRBJ2-7
CDR3 protein: CSAETAGEQYF

V gene: TRBV6-5
J gene: TRBJ1-5
CDR3 protein: CASRARQAAYSNQPQHF

V gene: TRBV11-2
J gene: TRBJ2-7
CDR3 protein: CASSPQGAGSSYEQYF

V gene: TRBV15
J gene: TRBJ2-3
CDR3 protein: CATSRDQADTQYF

V gene: TRBV10-1
J gene: TRBJ1-6
CDR3 protein: CASSESVGFRSPLHF

V gene: TRBV10-3
J gene: TRBJ2-3
CDR3 protein: CAISGGGKSTDTQYF

V gene: TRBV29-1
J gene: TRBJ1-2
CDR3 protein: CSVALGEGNYGYTF

V gene: TRBV7-9
J gene: TRBJ1-1
CDR3 protein: CASSLARGHTEAFF

V gene: TRBV19
J gene: TRBJ1-6
CDR3 protein: CASSIGSSDGNSPLHF

V gene: TRBV15
J gene: TRBJ2-6
CDR3 protein: CATSTTGLSSGANVLTF

V gene: TRBV2
J gene: TRBJ1-4
CDR3 protein: CASRVGLGNEKLFF

V gene: TRBV20-1
J gene: TRBJ2-1
CDR3 protein: CSAQQGYSSYNEQFF

V gene: TRBV6-6
J gene: TRBJ2-3
CDR3 protein: CASSEEGGARGPDTQYF